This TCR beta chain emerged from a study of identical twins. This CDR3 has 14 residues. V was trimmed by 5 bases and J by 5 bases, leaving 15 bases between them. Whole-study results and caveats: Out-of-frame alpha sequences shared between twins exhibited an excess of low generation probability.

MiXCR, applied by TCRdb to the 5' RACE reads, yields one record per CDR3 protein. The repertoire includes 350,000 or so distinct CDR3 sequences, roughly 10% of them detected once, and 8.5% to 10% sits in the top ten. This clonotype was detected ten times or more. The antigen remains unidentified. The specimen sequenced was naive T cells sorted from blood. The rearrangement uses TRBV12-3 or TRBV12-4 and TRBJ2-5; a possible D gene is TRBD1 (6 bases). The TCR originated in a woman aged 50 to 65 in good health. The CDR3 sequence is CASSITQGGETQYF. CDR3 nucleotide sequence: TGTGCCAGCAGTATTACACAGGGTGGGGAGACCCAGTACTTC.